This entry describes one TCR beta chain. Its antigen is unidentified. TCRdb reanalysed the 5' RACE reads using MiXCR and keeps one entry per CDR3 protein. The profile shows roughly 380,000 distinct CDR3 sequences, about 28% of them singletons. This CDR3 region has 15 residues. After removal of 5 bases from V and 2 bases from J, the junction contained 5 bases not matched to a gene. Germline assignment: CDR1 PRHDT and CDR2 FYEKMQ (reference sequence). The source of the sample is a study of identical twins' blood T cells. General study results and limits: Twins reportedly had markedly more similar V usage than unrelated donors, even among out-of-frame TCRbeta clonotypes. Abundant TCRbeta CDR3s overlapped more between twins than with unrelated donors. Shared CDR3 clonotype counts between two donors mainly tracked the product of their cloneset sizes, twins included.

Sequences were obtained from PBMCs. The clonotype was recovered from a woman aged 18 to 55 in good health. The chain couples TRBV13 to TRBJ2-5; 10 nucleotides agree with TRBD2. CDR3 amino acids: CASSPRTSGQETQYF. Written as DNA, the CDR3 is TGTGCCAGCAGCCCTCGGACTAGCGGACAAGAGACCCAGTACTTC.